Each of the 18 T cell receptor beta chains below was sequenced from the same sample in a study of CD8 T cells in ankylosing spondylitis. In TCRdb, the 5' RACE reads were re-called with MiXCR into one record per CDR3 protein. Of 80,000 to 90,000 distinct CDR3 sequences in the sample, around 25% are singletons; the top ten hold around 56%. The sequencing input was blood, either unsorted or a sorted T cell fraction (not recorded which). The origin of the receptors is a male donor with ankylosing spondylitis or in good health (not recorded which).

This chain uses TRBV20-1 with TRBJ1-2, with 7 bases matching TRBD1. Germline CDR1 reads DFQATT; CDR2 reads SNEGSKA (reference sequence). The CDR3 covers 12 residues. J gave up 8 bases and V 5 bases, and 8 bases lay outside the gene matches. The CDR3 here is CSAEDRLRGYTF. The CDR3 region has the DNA TGCAGTGCTGAGGACAGGTTGCGCGGCTACACCTTC.

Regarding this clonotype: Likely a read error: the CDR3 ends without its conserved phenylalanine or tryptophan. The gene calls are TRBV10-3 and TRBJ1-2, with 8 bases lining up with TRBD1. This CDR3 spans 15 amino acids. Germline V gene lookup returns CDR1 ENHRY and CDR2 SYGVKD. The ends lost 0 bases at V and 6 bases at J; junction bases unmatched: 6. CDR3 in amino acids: CAISESSNRGNGYTL. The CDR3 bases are TGTGCCATCAGTGAGTCGAGTAACAGGGGGAATGGCTACACCTTG.

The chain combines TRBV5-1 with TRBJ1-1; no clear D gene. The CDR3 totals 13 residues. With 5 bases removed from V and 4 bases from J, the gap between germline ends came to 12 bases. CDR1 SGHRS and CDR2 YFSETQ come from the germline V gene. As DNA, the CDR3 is TGCGCCAGCAGGGTGGGTTCTTCCACTGAAGCTTTCTTT. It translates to CASRVGSSTEAFF.

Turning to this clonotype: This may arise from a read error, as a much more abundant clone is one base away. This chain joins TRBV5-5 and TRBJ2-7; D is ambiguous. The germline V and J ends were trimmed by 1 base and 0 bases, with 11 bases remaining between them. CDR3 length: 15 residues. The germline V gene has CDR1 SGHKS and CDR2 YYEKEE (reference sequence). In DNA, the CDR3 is TGTGCCAGCAGCTTGTCCTACTTTTCCTCCTACGAGCAGTACTTC. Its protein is CASSLSYFSSYEQYF.

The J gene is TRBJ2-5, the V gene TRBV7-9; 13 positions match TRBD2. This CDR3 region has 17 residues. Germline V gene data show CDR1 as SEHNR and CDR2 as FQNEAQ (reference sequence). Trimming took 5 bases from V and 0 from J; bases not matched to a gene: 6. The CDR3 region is CASSLGLAGEYQETQYF. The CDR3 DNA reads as TGTGCCAGCAGCCTCGGACTAGCGGGGGAGTACCAAGAGACCCAGTACTTC.

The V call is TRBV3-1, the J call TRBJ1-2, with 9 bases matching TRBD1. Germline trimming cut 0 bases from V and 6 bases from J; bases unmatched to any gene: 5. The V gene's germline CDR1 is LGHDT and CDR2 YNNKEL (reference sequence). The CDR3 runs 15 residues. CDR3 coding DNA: TGTGCCAGCAGCCAAGATACAGGGGGCGCTCATGGCTACACCTTC. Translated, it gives CASSQDTGGAHGYTF.

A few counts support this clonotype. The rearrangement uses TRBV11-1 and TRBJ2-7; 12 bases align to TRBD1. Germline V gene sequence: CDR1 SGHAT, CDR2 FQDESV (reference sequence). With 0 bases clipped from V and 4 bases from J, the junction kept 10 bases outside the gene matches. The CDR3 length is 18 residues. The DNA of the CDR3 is TGTGCCAGCAGCTTAGCCCCTTACCGGGACAGGGGGCAATACGAGCAGTACTTC. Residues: CASSLAPYRDRGQYEQYF.

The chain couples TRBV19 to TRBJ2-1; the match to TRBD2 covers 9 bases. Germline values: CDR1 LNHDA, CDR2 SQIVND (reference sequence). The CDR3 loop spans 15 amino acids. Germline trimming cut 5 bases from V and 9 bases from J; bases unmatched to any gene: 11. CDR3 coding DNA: TGTGCCAGTAGTCGGGGGGCTAGCGGGATTGGTGAGCAGTTCTTC. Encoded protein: CASSRGASGIGEQFF.

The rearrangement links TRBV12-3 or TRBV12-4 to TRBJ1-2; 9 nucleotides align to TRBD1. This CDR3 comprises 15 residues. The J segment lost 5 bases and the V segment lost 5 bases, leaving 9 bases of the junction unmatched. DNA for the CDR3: TGTGCCAGCAGTCAGGGGACAGGGAGACGGTATGGCTACACCTTC. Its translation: CASSQGTGRRYGYTF.

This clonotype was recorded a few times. The CDR3 DNA sequence: TGTGCCAGCACCCTTGGAGGCGGCAATCAGCCCCAGCATTTT. Encoded protein: CASTLGGGNQPQHF. This rearrangement joins TRBV12-3 or TRBV12-4 to TRBJ1-5; D uncertain. V lost 7 bases to trimming and J lost 2 bases, with 12 bases between them. CDR3 length: 14 residues.

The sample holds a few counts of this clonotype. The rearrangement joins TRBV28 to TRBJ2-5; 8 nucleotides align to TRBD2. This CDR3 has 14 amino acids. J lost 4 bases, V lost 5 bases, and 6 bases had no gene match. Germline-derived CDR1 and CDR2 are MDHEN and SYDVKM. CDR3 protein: CASSPAGGAETQYF. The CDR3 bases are TGTGCCAGCAGTCCCGCGGGGGGCGCAGAGACCCAGTACTTC.

The CDR3: CSVELLFGYTF. CDR3 nucleotide sequence: TGCAGCGTTGAACTGCTATTTGGCTACACCTTC. The rearrangement uses TRBV29-1 and TRBJ1-2; D call uncertain. Germline V gene lookup returns CDR1 SQVTM and CDR2 ANQGSEA. The CDR3 spans 11 residues. Trimming cost V 2 bases and J 7 bases, with 8 bases left between them.

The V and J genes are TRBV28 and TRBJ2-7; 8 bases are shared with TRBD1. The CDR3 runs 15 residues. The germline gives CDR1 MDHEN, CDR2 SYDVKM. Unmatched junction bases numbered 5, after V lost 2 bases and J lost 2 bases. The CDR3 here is CASSLPGTGTYEQYV. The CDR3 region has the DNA TGTGCCAGCAGTTTACCCGGGACAGGAACCTACGAGCAGTACGTC.

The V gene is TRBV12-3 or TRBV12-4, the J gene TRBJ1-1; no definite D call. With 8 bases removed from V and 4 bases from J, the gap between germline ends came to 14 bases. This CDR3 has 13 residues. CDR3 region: CASWREGGTEAFF. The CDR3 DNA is TGTGCCAGCTGGAGGGAAGGCGGCACTGAAGCTTTCTTT.

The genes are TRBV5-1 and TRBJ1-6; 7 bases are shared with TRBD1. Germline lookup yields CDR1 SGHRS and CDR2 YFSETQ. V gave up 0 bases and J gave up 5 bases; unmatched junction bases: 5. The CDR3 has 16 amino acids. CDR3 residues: CASSLAGTEDNSPLHF. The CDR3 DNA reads TGCGCCAGCAGCTTGGCCGGGACAGAAGATAATTCACCCCTCCACTTT.

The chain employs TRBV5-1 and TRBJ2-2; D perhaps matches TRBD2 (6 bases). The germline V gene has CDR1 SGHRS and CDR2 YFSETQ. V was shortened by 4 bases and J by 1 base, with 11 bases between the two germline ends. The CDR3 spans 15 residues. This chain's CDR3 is CASSKGGQNTGELFF. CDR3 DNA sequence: TGCGCCAGCAGCAAGGGAGGACAGAACACCGGGGAGCTGTTTTTT.

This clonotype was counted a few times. The CDR3, as DNA: TGCGCCAGCAGCTTGGAGGCTAGCGGGAGGGCCGGGGAGCTGTTTTTT. This codes for CASSLEASGRAGELFF. This rearrangement joins TRBV5-1 to TRBJ2-2, with TRBD2 identical over 12 bases. V lost 0 bases to trimming and J lost 6 bases; unmatched junction nucleotides: 3. Germline V lookup: CDR1 SGHRS, CDR2 YFSETQ. The CDR3 length is 16 residues.

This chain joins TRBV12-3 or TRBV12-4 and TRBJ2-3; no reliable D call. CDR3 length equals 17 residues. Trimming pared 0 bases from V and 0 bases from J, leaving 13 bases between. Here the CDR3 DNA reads TGTGCCAGCAGTTTAGCGCTTCGTCTACCTAGCACAGATACGCAGTATTTT. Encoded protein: CASSLALRLPSTDTQYF.